A selection of T cell receptor beta chains follows, all from one sample in a study of response to subunit inactivated influenza vaccine. One entry per CDR3 protein, called by TCRdb with MiXCR from the RT-PCR reads. The table includes fewer than 700,000 distinct CDR3 sequences, approximately 12% detected once. The source material was PBMCs from blood, sampled roughly 45 days after vaccination. The receptors come from a man in his fifties who received an inactivated influenza vaccine. Each CDR3 is given with its conserved first and last residue. A D gene is named only where the DNA matches it firmly. The listing skips clone size in some rows; elsewhere it reads once, few, many or a size class.

D	size	J	V	DNA	CDR3
-	-	TRBJ2-1	TRBV11-3	TGTGCCAGCAGCTCGGGGGGGACAGGGAGCTACAATGAGCAGTTCTTC	CASSSGGTGSYNEQFF
-	many	TRBJ1-6	TRBV21-1	TGTGCCAGCAGCAAAGAGGAACAGTCGTTTAATTCACCCCTCCACTTT	CASSKEEQSFNSPLHF
TRBD1	few	TRBJ2-6	TRBV12-3/TRBV12-4	TGTGCCAGCAGTAAGGGACAGAACTTTGGGGCCAACGTCCTGACTTTC	CASSKGQNFGANVLTF
TRBD2	few	TRBJ2-7	TRBV7-2	TGTGCCAGCAGCTTAGCGCTAGGACTAGCGGACTCCTACGAGCAGTACTTC	CASSLALGLADSYEQYF
-	-	TRBJ1-2	TRBV15	TGTGCCACCAGCAGAGATTCGGAACTCTATGGCTACACCTTC	CATSRDSELYGYTF
-	few	TRBJ2-6	TRBV6-1	TGTGCCAGCAGCCCGCGGGGCGCTGGGGCCAACGTCCTGACTTTC	CASSPRGAGANVLTF
-	-	TRBJ2-5	TRBV7-2	TGTGCCAGCAGCTTAGGTTCGGCCGGGGGTGCCGAGACCCAGTACTTC	CASSLGSAGGAETQYF
-	few	TRBJ2-1	TRBV6-1	TGTGCCAGCAGGATAAAACCTAGCGACCTCTCCTACAATGAGCAGTTCTTC	CASRIKPSDLSYNEQFF
TRBD2	-	TRBJ2-5	TRBV20-1	TGCAGTGCATTTCCGGGACTAGCGGTGACAACGCAAGAGACCCAGTACTTC	CSAFPGLAVTTQETQYF
-	-	TRBJ1-6	TRBV20-1	TGCAGTGCTAGGGAGACTGTCGGCAGCCTCCATTCACCCCTCCACTTT	CSARETVGSLHSPLHF
-	few	TRBJ2-2	TRBV5-6	TGTGCCAGCAGCTTGGTACAGGCCGGGGAGCTGTTTTTT	CASSLVQAGELFF
-	few	TRBJ2-7	TRBV15	TGTGCCACCAGCAGAGCCAGCGGGACAGGCTACGAGCAGTACTTC	CATSRASGTGYEQYF
-	-	TRBJ1-4	TRBV4-2	TGTGCCAGCAGCCAAGATGCGGGGGCGGATGAAAAACTGTTTTTT	CASSQDAGADEKLFF
TRBD1	-	TRBJ2-7	TRBV11-2	TGTGCCAGCAGCCGGGCCGGGACAGGGATTGGCCTCACTTACTCCTACGAGCAGTACTTC	CASSRAGTGIGLTYSYEQYF
TRBD2	-	TRBJ2-5	TRBV20-1	TGCAGTGCTAGAGATAGGCTAGCGGGGAGTGAGACCCAGTACTTC	CSARDRLAGSETQYF
TRBD1	-	TRBJ1-1	TRBV7-8	TGTGCCAGCAGCTTAAGGACAGGGGACACTGAAGCTTTCTTT	CASSLRTGDTEAFF
-	many	TRBJ1-2	TRBV20-1	TGCAGTGCTAGCAACCGGGGCTATGGCTACACCTTC	CSASNRGYGYTF
-	few	TRBJ1-4	TRBV29-1	TGCAGCGTACAGGGTTACCGCGAAAAACTGTTTTTT	CSVQGYREKLFF
-	-	TRBJ1-2	TRBV7-9	TGTGCCAGCAGCCCACGGGCGGGGAGTGGCTATGGCTACACCTTC	CASSPRAGSGYGYTF
TRBD2	few	TRBJ2-1	TRBV5-1	TGCGCCAGCAGCTTGGGTGGGGAGGGTGAGCAGTTCTTC	CASSLGGEGEQFF
-	-	TRBJ1-4	TRBV5-1	TGCGCCAGCAGCTTGAGTTGGCGTCACGATGAAAAACTGTTTTTT	CASSLSWRHDEKLFF
-	many	TRBJ2-1	TRBV20-1	TGCAGTGCTAGGCCGTCCGGGCAGAAGGCCAATGAGCAGTTCTTC	CSARPSGQKANEQFF
TRBD1	few	TRBJ2-1	TRBV9	TGTGCCAGCAGCGTAAGGACAGGAGAGCAGTTCTTC	CASSVRTGEQFF
TRBD2	many	TRBJ2-4	TRBV29-1	TGCAGCGTTGAATGGCGGGGGGCTTCCAAAAACATTCAGTACTTC	CSVEWRGASKNIQYF
-	many	TRBJ1-5	TRBV20-1	TGCAGTGCATCGTCTGGGAGGTTAAATCAGCCCCAGCATTTT	CSASSGRLNQPQHF
-	many	TRBJ2-1	TRBV27	TGTGCCAGCAGCGACCGGGGACCTAGGAATGAGCAGTTCTTC	CASSDRGPRNEQFF
TRBD1	-	TRBJ2-7	TRBV6-1	TGTGCCAGCAGTGGGGCAGGGGGTAACTACGAGCAGTACTTC	CASSGAGGNYEQYF
-	few	TRBJ2-1	TRBV30	TGTGCCTGGAGTGCATTGAGTGAGCAGTTCTTC	CAWSALSEQFF
-	-	TRBJ1-1	TRBV10-2	TGCGCCACCCAGCGGGCCCACAACACTGAAGCTTTCTTT	CATQRAHNTEAFF
-	-	TRBJ2-7	TRBV3-1	TGTGCCAGCACCTCCGGGACATCTCCCTACGAGCAGTACTTC	CASTSGTSPYEQYF